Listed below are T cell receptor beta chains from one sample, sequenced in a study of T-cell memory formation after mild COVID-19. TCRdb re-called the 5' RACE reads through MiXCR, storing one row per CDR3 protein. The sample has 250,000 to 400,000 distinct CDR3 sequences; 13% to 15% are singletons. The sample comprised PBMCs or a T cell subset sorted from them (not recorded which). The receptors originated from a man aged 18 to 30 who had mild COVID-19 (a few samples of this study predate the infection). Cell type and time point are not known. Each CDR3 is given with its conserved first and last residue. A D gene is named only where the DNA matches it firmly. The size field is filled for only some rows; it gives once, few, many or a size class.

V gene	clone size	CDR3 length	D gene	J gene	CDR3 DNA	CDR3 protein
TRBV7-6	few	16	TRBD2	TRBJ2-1	TGTGCCAGCAGCCGTATGGAGCGGGGGATCTACAATGAGCAGTTCTTC	CASSRMERGIYNEQFF
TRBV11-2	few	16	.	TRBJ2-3	TGTGCCAGCAGCTCCTGGGGGGCGGCCAACACAGATACGCAGTATTTT	CASSSWGAANTDTQYF
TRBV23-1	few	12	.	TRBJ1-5	TGCGCCCGGAGGGGCCAACATCAGCCCCAGCATTTT	CARRGQHQPQHF
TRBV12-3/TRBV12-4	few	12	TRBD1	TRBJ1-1	TGCGTGGGAGGGGGCGTGAACACTGAAGCTTTCTTT	CVGGGVNTEAFF
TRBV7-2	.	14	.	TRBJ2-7	TGTGCCAGCAGCTACACGAAACTATACTACGAGCAGTACTTC	CASSYTKLYYEQYF
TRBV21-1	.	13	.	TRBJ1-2	TGTGCCAGCAGCAAAACAGGGGACTATGGCTACACCTTC	CASSKTGDYGYTF
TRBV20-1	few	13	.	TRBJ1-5	TGCAGTGCTAGAGGCCAGACTGGGAGGCCCCAGCATTTT	CSARGQTGRPQHF
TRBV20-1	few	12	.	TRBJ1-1	TGCAGTGCTAGAGAGGTGGGGACTGAAGCTTTCTTT	CSAREVGTEAFF
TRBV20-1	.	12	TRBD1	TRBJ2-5	TGCAGTGCTAGGGGGACAGCAGAGACCCAGTACTTC	CSARGTAETQYF
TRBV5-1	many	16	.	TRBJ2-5	TGCGCCAGCAGCTCGCAAGGTGGGGCGACGGGAGAGACCCAGTACTTC	CASSSQGGATGETQYF
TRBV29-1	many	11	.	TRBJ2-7	TGCAGCGTTGATGGGACGGGCGAGCAGTACTTC	CSVDGTGEQYF
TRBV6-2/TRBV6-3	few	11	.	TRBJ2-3	TGTGCCAGCAGTGTCGAAGATACGCAGTATTTT	CASSVEDTQYF
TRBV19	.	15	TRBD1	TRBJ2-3	TGTGCCAGTAGTATGGGACAGGGTTACACAGATACGCAGTATTTT	CASSMGQGYTDTQYF
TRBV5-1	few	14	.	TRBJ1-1	TGCGCCAGCAGCGAGGACTGGGGGCACACTGAAGCTTTCTTT	CASSEDWGHTEAFF
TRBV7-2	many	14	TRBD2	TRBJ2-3	TGTGCCAGCCTGACTAGCGGGGGAACAGATACGCAGTATTTT	CASLTSGGTDTQYF
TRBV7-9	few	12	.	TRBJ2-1	TGTGCCAGCAGCTACGACAGGACCGGGCAGTTCTTC	CASSYDRTGQFF
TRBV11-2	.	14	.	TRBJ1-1	TGTGCCAGCAGAACTTTCAGGGGGAACACTGAAGCTTTCTTT	CASRTFRGNTEAFF
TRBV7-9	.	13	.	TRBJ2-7	TGTGCCAGCAGCTTAGGACCGGCGGGGGAGCAGTACTTC	CASSLGPAGEQYF
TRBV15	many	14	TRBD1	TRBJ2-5	TGTGCCACCAGCGGAGACAGGGGGCTTGAGACCCAGTACTTC	CATSGDRGLETQYF
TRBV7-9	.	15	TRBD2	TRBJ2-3	TGTGCCAGCAGCTTACGGCGGGGGGGCACAGATACGCAGTATTTT	CASSLRRGGTDTQYF
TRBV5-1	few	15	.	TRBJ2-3	TGCGCCAGCAGCACCGGGACGCCGGGCAGGAATACGCAGTATTTT	CASSTGTPGRNTQYF
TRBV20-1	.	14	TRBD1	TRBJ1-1	TGCAGTGCTCTCACCCCCACAGGGGCCACTGAAGCTTTCTTT	CSALTPTGATEAFF
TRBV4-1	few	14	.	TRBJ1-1	TGCGCCAGCAGCCAGGCCGAATTGGACAGTGAAGCTTTCTTT	CASSQAELDSEAFF
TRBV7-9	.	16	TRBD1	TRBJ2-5	TGTGCCAGCAGCTCACGGGGACAGGGGGCGTCGGAGACCCAGTACTTC	CASSSRGQGASETQYF
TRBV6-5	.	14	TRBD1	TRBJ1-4	TGTGCCAGCAGCTTGACAGGGTGGAATGAAAAACTGTTTTTT	CASSLTGWNEKLFF
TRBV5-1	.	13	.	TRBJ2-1	TGCGCCAGCAGCCTGGAAGGGTGGTTGGAGCAGTTCTTC	CASSLEGWLEQFF
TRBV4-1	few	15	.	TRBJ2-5	TGCGCCAGCAGCCAAGATTGGCCTAGCCAGGAGACCCAGTACTTC	CASSQDWPSQETQYF
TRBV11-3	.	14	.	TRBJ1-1	TGTGCCAGCAGCATTAGCGGACACATCACTGAAGCTTTCTTT	CASSISGHITEAFF
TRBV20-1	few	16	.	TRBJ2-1	TGCAGTGCTAGAGGTATCGACACCCTCTCCTACAATGAGCAGTTCTTC	CSARGIDTLSYNEQFF
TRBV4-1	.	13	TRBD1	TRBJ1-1	TGCGCCAGCAGCCAAGATAGGGACAGGGCGCCTTTCTTT	CASSQDRDRAPFF
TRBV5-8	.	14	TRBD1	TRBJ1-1	TGTGCCAGCAGCTTGGAGACAGGGGACACTGAAGCTTTCTTT	CASSLETGDTEAFF
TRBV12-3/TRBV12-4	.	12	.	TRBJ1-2	TGTGCCAGCAGTTTCATCAGGGATGGCTACACCTTC	CASSFIRDGYTF
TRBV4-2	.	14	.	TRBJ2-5	TGTGCCAGCAGCCAGCCCTCTACCCAAGAGACCCAGTACTTC	CASSQPSTQETQYF
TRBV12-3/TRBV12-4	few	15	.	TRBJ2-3	TGTGCCAGCAGTTCCCCGGCCCCTAGCACAGATACGCAGTATTTT	CASSSPAPSTDTQYF
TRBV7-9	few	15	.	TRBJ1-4	TGTGCCAGCAGCTTAGTCAGTTCCACCTCAGAAAAACTGTTTTTT	CASSLVSSTSEKLFF
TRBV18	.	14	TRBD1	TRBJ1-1	TGTGCCAGCTCACCACAGACAGGGGGCCCTGAAGCTTTCTTT	CASSPQTGGPEAFF
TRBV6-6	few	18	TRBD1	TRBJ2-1	TGTGCCAGCAGTTACTCCCGCCGGACAGGAACGGCCAACAATGAGCAGTTCTTC	CASSYSRRTGTANNEQFF
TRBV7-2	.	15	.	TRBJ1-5	TGTGCCAGCAGCTTCCTGGCGGGGAACAATCAGCCCCAGCATTTT	CASSFLAGNNQPQHF
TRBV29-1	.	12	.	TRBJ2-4	TGCAGCGTTGAAGCGGAAAGGGACATTCAGTACTTC	CSVEAERDIQYF
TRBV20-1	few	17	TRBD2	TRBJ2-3	TGCAGTGCCCTACCGGGACTAGCGGGGGGCACCACAGATACGCAGTATTTT	CSALPGLAGGTTDTQYF
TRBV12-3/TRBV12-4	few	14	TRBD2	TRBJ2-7	TGTGCCAGCAGTTTACTCGCGGGGGGCTACGAGCAGTACTTC	CASSLLAGGYEQYF
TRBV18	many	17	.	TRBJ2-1	TGTGCCAGCTCACCACCGGGACTTTCGAGCTCCTACAATGAGCAGTTCTTC	CASSPPGLSSSYNEQFF
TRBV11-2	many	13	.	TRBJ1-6	TGTGCCAGCAGCTCCCTGTATAATTCACCCCTCCACTTT	CASSSLYNSPLHF
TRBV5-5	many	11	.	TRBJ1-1	TGTGCCAGCAGCTTGTGGACTGAAGCTTTCTTT	CASSLWTEAFF
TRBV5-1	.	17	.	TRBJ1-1	TGCGCCAGCAGCTTGGCCGAAGGAGGGGGATGGGTAACTGAAGCTTTCTTT	CASSLAEGGGWVTEAFF
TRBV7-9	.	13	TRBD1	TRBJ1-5	TGTGCCAGCAGTCGGACAGGGAAACAGCCCCAGCATTTT	CASSRTGKQPQHF
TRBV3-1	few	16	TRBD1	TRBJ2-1	TGTGCCAGCAGCCAAGCGAGGGACAGGGGGTTCGATGAGCAGTTCTTC	CASSQARDRGFDEQFF
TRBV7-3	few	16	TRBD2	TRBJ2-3	TGTGCCAGCAGCGCCCTCACGGGCGGGGGGGCAGATACGCAGTATTTT	CASSALTGGGADTQYF
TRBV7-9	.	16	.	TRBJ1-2	TGTGCCAGCAGCTTATTTCGGACTAGAGCTAACTATGGCTACACCTTC	CASSLFRTRANYGYTF
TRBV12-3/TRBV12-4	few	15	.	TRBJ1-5	TGTGCCAGCAGTTTAGGTCAGACCCCCAATCAGCCCCAGCATTTT	CASSLGQTPNQPQHF